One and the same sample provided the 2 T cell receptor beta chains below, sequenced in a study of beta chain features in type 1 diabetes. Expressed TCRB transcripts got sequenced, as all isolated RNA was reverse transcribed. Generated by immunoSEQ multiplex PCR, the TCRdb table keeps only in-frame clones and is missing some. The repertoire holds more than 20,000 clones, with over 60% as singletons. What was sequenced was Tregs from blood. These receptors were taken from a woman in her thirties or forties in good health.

The CDR3 nucleotides read TGTGCCAGCAGCGACGGGACTAGCCGCGCAGATACGCAGTATTTT. This sequence encodes CASSDGTSRADTQYF. The rearrangement uses TRBV5-5 and TRBJ2-3, with 9 bases identical to TRBD2. Germline lookup yields CDR1 SGHKS and CDR2 YYEKEE (reference sequence). Trimming removed 4 bases from V and 4 bases from J; junction bases left unmatched: 7. The CDR3 is 15 residues long.

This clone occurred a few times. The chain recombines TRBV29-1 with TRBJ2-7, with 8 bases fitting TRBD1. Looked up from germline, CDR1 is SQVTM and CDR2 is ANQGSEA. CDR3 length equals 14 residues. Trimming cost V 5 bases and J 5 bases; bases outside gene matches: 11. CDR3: CSVRQGASLNEQYF. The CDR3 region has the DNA TGCAGCGTTCGTCAGGGGGCTAGTTTAAACGAGCAGTACTTC.